This T cell receptor (beta chain) was found in a study of T cell responses to AZD1222 COVID-19 vaccine. Study results and caveats: White British donors predominated, females outnumbered males, and clonal diversity was possibly underestimated.

As concerns this clone: Its antigen remains unidentified.

V was clipped by 6 bases and J by 1 base; unmatched bases: 4. The CDR3 has 14 amino acids. From germline, CDR1 is SNHLY and CDR2 FYNNEI. Assay used: immunoSEQ multiplex PCR; TCRdb lists only in-frame clones, some missing. The table shows some 150,000 clones, with around 86% occurring only once. V usage is TRBV2 and J usage is TRBJ1-1, with 8 bases fitting TRBD1. Sequenced material: peripheral blood, taken on day 0 of MenACWY control vaccination. The sequence was collected from an adult in good health. Here the CDR3 reads CASRMGQENTEAFF. The CDR3 DNA sequence: TGTGCCAGCAGAATGGGACAGGAGAACACTGAAGCTTTCTTT. The entire variable domain, with the rest obtained from reference TRBV2 and TRBJ1-1, is as follows: EPEVTQTPSHQVTQMGQEVILRCVPISNHLYFYWYRQILGQKVEFLVSFYNNEISEKSEIFDDQFSVERPDGSNFTLKIRSTKLEDSAMYFCASRMGQENTEAFFGQGTRLTVV.